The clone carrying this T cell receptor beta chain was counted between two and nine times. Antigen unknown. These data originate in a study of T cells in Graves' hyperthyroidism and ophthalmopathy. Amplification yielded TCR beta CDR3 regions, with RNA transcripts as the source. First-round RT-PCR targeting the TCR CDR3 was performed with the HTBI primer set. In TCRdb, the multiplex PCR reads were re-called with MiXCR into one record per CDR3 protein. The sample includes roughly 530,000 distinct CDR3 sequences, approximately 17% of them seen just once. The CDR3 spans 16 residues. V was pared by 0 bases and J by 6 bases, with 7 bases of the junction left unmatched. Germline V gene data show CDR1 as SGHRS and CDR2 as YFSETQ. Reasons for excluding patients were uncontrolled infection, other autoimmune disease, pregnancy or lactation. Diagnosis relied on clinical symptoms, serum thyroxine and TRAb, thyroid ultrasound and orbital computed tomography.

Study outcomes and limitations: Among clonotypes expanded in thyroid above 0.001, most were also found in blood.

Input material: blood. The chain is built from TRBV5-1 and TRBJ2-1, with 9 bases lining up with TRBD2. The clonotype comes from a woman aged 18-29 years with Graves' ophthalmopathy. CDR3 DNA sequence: TGCGCCAGCAGCTTGGAGGGCGGGGGGGCCGGCAATGAGCAGTTCTTC. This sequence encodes CASSLEGGGAGNEQFF.